This T cell receptor beta chain was sequenced during a study of metastatic and nonmetastatic thyroid tumors. Study summary: Repertoires from blood and tumor or nodule tissue of malignant and benign thyroid patients were compared. Study conclusions and caveats: Reports indicated that malignant thyroid tumors showed significantly higher TCR beta diversity than benign nodules did, in blood and tumor.

Via MiXCR, TCRdb re-called the PCR reads. This sample has 20,000 to 25,000 clones, with roughly 18% found just once. This clone was seen many times. What it recognizes is unknown. One junction end does not reproduce the germline sequence, and a read error may be involved. Each patient went into thyroid surgery without having received any treatment. The CDR3 runs 15 residues. The V gene's germline CDR1 is SSHAT and CDR2 FNYEAQ (reference sequence). Sequenced input: blood. This TCR was recovered from a male donor with papillary thyroid cancer or a benign thyroid nodule (not recorded which). Some clones in this sample may be carry-over from other donors' samples. V and J are TRBV7-7 and TRBJ1-2; TRBD1 is a possible D gene (6 bases). Here the CDR3 DNA reads TGTGCTAGCAGCTTGGACAGTTCGGGAAGATATGGCTACACCTTC. This codes for CASSLDSSGRYGYTF.